The sequence of this T cell receptor beta chain was determined in a study of shared clonotypes between healthy human individuals. Study information: CD8 memory received one plate per donor, CD8 naive two, CD4 memory three and CD4 naive three. Overall study findings and caveats: Estimated richness values were generally larger in naive subsets than in memory subsets.

A note on this clone: Its antigen is currently unknown.

The method was immunoSEQ multiplex PCR; TCRdb's version includes in-frame clones alone and lacks a portion of them. The top ten hold more than 0.35% of the sample, which has some 2,500,000 clones, about nine tenths seen once. This CDR3 is 15 amino acids long. From germline, CDR1 is SGHTA and CDR2 FQGNSA. V gave up 5 bases and J gave up 2 bases; unmatched junction bases: 5. The J gene is TRBJ2-1, the V gene TRBV7-2, with 8 bases fitting TRBD2. The TCR was taken from a man between 18 and 35 years old in good health. Some clones in this sample may be carry-over from other donors' samples. Sequencing was done on a sample of naive CD4+ T cells from PBMCs. Indicated subset: CD45RA+ positively selected. The CDR3 nucleotides read TGTGCCAGCAGCCCCGGGGGGGGCGCCTACAATGAGCAGTTCTTC. This sequence encodes CASSPGGGAYNEQFF.